The T cell receptor beta chain described here comes from a study of T-cell reconstitution after alpha-beta-depleted transplantation in children. Library preparation (for TCRbeta) was performed with unique molecular identifiers. TCRdb reprocessed the PCR reads via MiXCR and lists one record per CDR3 protein. The sample has hundreds of thousands of distinct CDR3 sequences, roughly 13% seen once. V lost 8 bases to trimming and J lost 3 bases, with 11 bases between them. Per the germline V gene, CDR1 is MDHEN and CDR2 is SYDVKM. The CDR3 contains 12 residues. In this sample, this clonotype turned up once. Its antigen is unknown. Findings of the study overall: A year had passed since transplant, and T-cell counts and diversity by then came mostly from newly produced T cells. Some patients owed their high day-60 TCRbeta diversity to surviving recipient T cells and thymic progenitors. The study reportedly traced alpha-beta T cells about two months after transplant to several hundred expanded graft clones.

The TCR comes from a girl between 2 and 10 years old with congenital amegakaryocytic thrombocytopenia, due to receive a stem cell transplant. The gene calls are TRBV28 and TRBJ2-7; TRBD1 might be the D (5 bases). This specimen was PBMCs, taken before TCRalphabeta/CD19-depleted stem cell transplant. The CDR3 coding sequence is TGTGCCAGCGGACAAACCGACTACGAGCAGTACTTC. This sequence encodes CASGQTDYEQYF.